The 16 T cell receptor beta chains presented below share a single source sample, sequenced in a study of T cell responses to AZD1222 COVID-19 vaccine. The protocol was immunoSEQ multiplex PCR, while the TCRdb copy is restricted to in-frame clones and leaves out a portion. The data show 120,000 to 150,000 clones, around nine tenths seen once. The source material was peripheral blood, sampled on day 0 of AZD1222 vaccination. These receptors originate from an adult in good health.

The rearrangement uses TRBV30 and TRBJ1-4; the match to TRBD1 covers 9 bases. Unmatched junction bases numbered 11, after V lost 7 bases and J lost 8 bases. The V gene's germline CDR1 is GTSNPN and CDR2 SVGIG (reference sequence). The CDR3 contains 14 residues. The CDR3 DNA follows: TGTGCCTCTGGAAGAGGGACAGGGTTCGAAAAACTGTTTTTT. Its translation: CASGRGTGFEKLFF.

The chain uses TRBV6-5 and TRBJ1-2; unclear D gene. The CDR3 covers 13 residues. V was clipped by 5 bases and J by 4 bases, with 11 bases between them. Germline CDR1 reads MNHEY; CDR2 reads SVGAGI. The CDR3 loop reads CASSPRTAYGYTF. The CDR3 DNA is TGTGCCAGCAGTCCGCGGACGGCCTATGGCTACACCTTC.

The chain has TRBV7-8 and TRBJ2-7; no clear D. Germline V gives CDR1 SGHVS, CDR2 FQNEAQ. CDR3 length: 12 amino acids. V lost 4 bases, J lost 0 bases, and 4 bases lay in between. The CDR3 bases are TGTGCCAGCAGCTCGAACTCCTACGAGCAGTACTTC. It specifies CASSSNSYEQYF.

This chain connects TRBV10-3 to TRBJ2-7; 14 bases fit TRBD2. This CDR3 spans 13 amino acids. CDR1 ENHRY and CDR2 SYGVKD come from the germline V gene. After removal of 7 bases from V and 7 bases from J, the junction contained 3 bases not matched to a gene. The chain's CDR3 is CAITGLAGDEQYF. CDR3 nucleotides: TGTGCCATCACGGGACTAGCGGGAGATGAGCAGTACTTC.

This chain connects TRBV20-1 to TRBJ1-4; D unresolved. From germline, CDR1 is DFQATT and CDR2 SNEGSKA (reference sequence). The CDR3 contains 11 residues. With 4 bases removed from V and 4 bases from J, the gap between germline ends came to 4 bases. The CDR3 DNA follows: TGCAGTGCTAAAGATAATGAAAAACTGTTTTTT. This sequence encodes CSAKDNEKLFF.

This chain links TRBV6-2 or TRBV6-3 with TRBJ2-2; no definite D call. This CDR3 is built from 13 residues. The germline V and J ends were trimmed by 2 bases and 7 bases, with 8 bases remaining between them. The germline V gene encodes CDR1 MNHEY and CDR2 SVGEGT. Here the CDR3 reads CASSYGRFGELFF. The CDR3 nucleotides are TGTGCCAGCAGTTACGGGCGGTTCGGGGAGCTGTTTTTT.

The chain recombines TRBV19 with TRBJ1-6; D is perhaps TRBD1 (6 bases). From germline, CDR1 is LNHDA and CDR2 SQIVND (reference sequence). The CDR3 contains 15 residues. The V gene lost 0 bases and the J gene lost 11 bases, with 14 bases spanning the gap. The CDR3 region has the DNA TGTGCCAGTAGTATAGATCGCAGGGGAAGGGCACCCCTCCACTTT. Translated, it gives CASSIDRRGRAPLHF.

The rearrangement uses TRBV5-1 and TRBJ2-2; 11 nucleotides line up with TRBD2. Germline CDR1 SGHRS, CDR2 YFSETQ. The CDR3 sequence is 17 residues long. J was trimmed by 3 bases and V by 0 bases; bases with no gene match: 4. CDR3 region: CASSLALLAGDTGELFF. CDR3 sequence (DNA): TGCGCCAGCAGCTTGGCCTTACTAGCGGGGGACACCGGGGAGCTGTTTTTT.

The gene calls are TRBV28 and TRBJ1-4, with no clear D. The CDR3 covers 12 residues. Germline V lookup: CDR1 MDHEN, CDR2 SYDVKM. Trimming cost V 6 bases and J 10 bases, with 12 bases left between them. The CDR3, as DNA: TGTGCCAGCAGACCTCCTTCAGGAAAACTGTTTTTT. Its protein is CASRPPSGKLFF. Together with reference TRBV28 and TRBJ1-4, the CDR3 gives the full variable domain: DVKVTQSSRYLVKRTGEKVFLECVQDMDHENMFWYRQDPGLGLRLIYFSYDVKMKEKGDIPEGYSVSREKKERFSLILESASTNQTSMYLCASRPPSGKLFFGSGTQLSVL.

The chain is built from TRBV18 and TRBJ2-1, with D tentatively TRBD2 (6 bases). With 2 bases removed from V and 11 bases from J, the gap between germline ends came to 13 bases. CDR3 length: 13 residues. Per germline, CDR1 KGHSH and CDR2 LQKENI. The CDR3 DNA follows: TGTGCCAGCTCACCAACCGGAGGGGAGAAGCAGTTCTTC. This gives the protein CASSPTGGEKQFF.

The V gene is TRBV4-1, the J gene TRBJ1-5; possible D gene TRBD1, 5 bases. This CDR3 region has 14 residues. Trimming pared 2 bases from V and 7 bases from J, leaving 12 bases between. Germline V lookup: CDR1 MGHRA, CDR2 YSYEKL. CDR3 sequence: CASSQPGRIQPQHF. As DNA, the CDR3 is TGCGCCAGCAGCCAACCAGGGAGAATACAGCCCCAGCATTTT.

V and J are TRBV4-1 and TRBJ1-1; 9 bases fit TRBD1. The CDR3 consists of 15 residues. CDR1 and CDR2 from the germline V gene are MGHRA and YSYEKL. Unmatched junction bases numbered 9, after V lost 8 bases and J lost 2 bases. Here the CDR3 reads CASAYLGQGNTEAFF. The CDR3 bases are TGCGCCAGCGCATATCTGGGACAGGGAAACACTGAAGCTTTCTTT.

The chain employs TRBV30 and TRBJ1-4; no definite D call. There are 12 residues in the CDR3. From germline, CDR1 is GTSNPN and CDR2 SVGIG (reference sequence). V shed 6 bases and J shed 10 bases, with 15 bases lying between them. CDR3 amino acids: CACKRGGRKLFF. CDR3 DNA sequence: TGTGCCTGCAAACGTGGTGGGCGAAAACTGTTTTTT.

The genes are TRBV3-1 (or the pseudogene TRBV3-2) and TRBJ2-7, with 9 bases lining up with TRBD1. Germline lookup yields CDR1 LGHDT and CDR2 YNNKEL (reference sequence). V lost 0 bases and J lost 4; bases outside the gene matches: 10. The CDR3 length is 17 residues. The CDR3: CASSQDHNRGPKYEQYF. The CDR3 nucleotides are TGTGCCAGCAGCCAAGATCACAACAGGGGGCCAAAATACGAGCAGTACTTC.

The chain combines TRBV13 with TRBJ2-7; D unclear. The CDR3 runs to 15 residues. CDR1 is PRHDT, CDR2 FYEKMQ, per germline (reference sequence). The V end lost 1 base, the J end lost 3 bases, and 13 bases lay between the germline ends. The CDR3 DNA reads TGTGCCAGCAGCTTAGATGGAAATCTGGACTACGAGCAGTACTTC. Translating gives CASSLDGNLDYEQYF.

The gene calls are TRBV6-2 or TRBV6-3 and TRBJ2-3; a possible D gene is TRBD1 (5 bases). V dropped 2 bases and J dropped 5 bases, with 8 bases sitting between them. CDR3 length: 13 amino acids. Germline V gene sequence: CDR1 MNHEY, CDR2 SVGEGT. The CDR3 loop reads CASSYSGQDTQYF. The CDR3 DNA reads as TGTGCCAGCAGTTACAGTGGACAAGATACGCAGTATTTT.